The 17 T cell receptor beta chains in this list originate from one sample, sequenced in a study of cytomegalovirus exposure and HLA in healthy donors. The PCR had 60 Vbeta and 13 Jbeta primers. Data came from immunoSEQ multiplex PCR; TCRdb stores just in-frame clones and leaves some out. This table holds about 170,000 clones, 84% found once. Sample: PBMCs. These receptor sequences come from a man between 18 and 29 years old in good health and CMV-seronegative.

The V gene is TRBV11-3, the J gene TRBJ2-7, with D possibly matching TRBD1 (6 bases). The germline CDR1 and CDR2 sequences are SGHNT and YENEEA. The V end lost 5 bases, the J end lost 6 bases, and 14 bases lay between the germline ends. This CDR3 contains 13 residues. CDR3 residues: CASSAQQGIEQYF. The CDR3 nucleotides read TGTGCCAGCAGCGCCCAACAGGGAATCGAGCAGTACTTC.

This chain links TRBV4-1 with TRBJ2-7; TRBD2 aligns across 7 bases. V dropped 0 bases and J dropped 5; count of bases not matched to a gene: 7. Germline-derived CDR1 and CDR2 are MGHRA and YSYEKL. CDR3 length equals 15 residues. The chain's CDR3 is CASSQEIRDYDEQYF. The CDR3 DNA sequence: TGCGCCAGCAGCCAAGAGATCCGGGACTACGACGAGCAGTACTTC.

The rearrangement uses TRBV7-9 and TRBJ2-3; the match to TRBD2 covers 13 bases. The junction had 18 bases not matched to a gene; V was cut back by 5 bases and J by 7 bases. CDR1 is SEHNR and CDR2 is FQNEAQ in the germline V gene (reference sequence). This CDR3 is 19 amino acids long. The CDR3 loop is CASSQLGTSGARLQHTQYF. The CDR3 nucleotides are TGTGCCAGCAGCCAACTGGGGACTAGCGGGGCTCGATTACAACATACGCAGTATTTT.

This clone was seen a few times. In nucleotides, the CDR3 is TGTGCCAGCAGTTACACGACAGGAGTTGATTCACCCCTCCACTTT. The encoded protein is CASSYTTGVDSPLHF. The chain uses TRBV6-5 and TRBJ1-6, with D possibly TRBD1 on 6 matching bases. Trimming removed 2 bases from V and 8 bases from J, with 13 bases in between. The CDR3 is 15 residues long. CDR1 is MNHEY, CDR2 SVGAGI, per germline.

The gene calls are TRBV27 and TRBJ2-7; a possible D gene is TRBD2 (6 bases). Germline CDR1 reads MNHEY; CDR2 reads SMNVEV (reference sequence). The CDR3 runs 13 residues. The ends were cut back, 2 bases at V and 3 bases at J, with 8 bases in the middle. CDR3: CASSLRRGYEQYF. CDR3 nucleotide sequence: TGTGCCAGCAGTTTAAGGCGGGGCTACGAGCAGTACTTC.

The chain has TRBV7-9 and TRBJ2-1; 9 bases line up with TRBD2. The CDR3 is 16 amino acids. The trim removed 8 bases at V and 6 bases at J, leaving 14 bases unmatched. CDR1 and CDR2 (germline): SEHNR, FQNEAQ (reference sequence). The CDR3 sequence: CASGSFGTSPGNEQFF. The CDR3 DNA follows: TGTGCCAGCGGCTCGTTCGGGACTAGCCCTGGCAATGAGCAGTTCTTC.

This chain joins TRBV19 and TRBJ1-2; 8 bases are a match to TRBD1. The V segment lost 5 bases and the J segment 4 bases; nucleotides outside the gene matches: 3. Germline-derived CDR1 and CDR2 are LNHDA and SQIVND (reference sequence). The CDR3 loop spans 13 amino acids. The CDR3 sequence is CASSHRGIYGYTF. The DNA of the CDR3 is TGTGCCAGTAGTCACAGGGGGATCTATGGCTACACCTTC.

V gene TRBV28 combines with J gene TRBJ2-1; 8 bases match TRBD2. Germline lookup yields CDR1 MDHEN and CDR2 SYDVKM. The CDR3 is made up of 14 amino acids. V shed 6 bases, J shed 13 bases, and the junction held 14 bases outside the gene matches. CDR3 in amino acids: CASRSGGGFRSQFF. The CDR3 region has the DNA TGTGCCAGCAGGAGCGGGGGCGGGTTTAGGAGTCAGTTCTTC.

The chain employs TRBV11-1 and TRBJ1-5; D ambiguous. The CDR3 length is 14 residues. Deletions cut 5 bases from V and 4 bases from J, with 12 bases between. Germline assignment: CDR1 SGHAT and CDR2 FQDESV (reference sequence). DNA of the CDR3: TGTGCCAGCAGCGGGTTAACAGCAAATCAGCCCCAGCATTTT. It is translated as CASSGLTANQPQHF. Based on the CDR3 plus reference TRBV11-1 and TRBJ1-5, the full variable domain is EAEVAQSPRYKITEKSQAVAFWCDPISGHATLYWYRQILGQGPELLVQFQDESVVDDSQLPKDRFSAERLKGVDSTLKIQPAELGDSAMYLCASSGLTANQPQHFGDGTRLSIL.

V usage is TRBV18 and J usage is TRBJ1-5, with D maybe TRBD1 (5 bases). The germline V and J ends were trimmed by 3 bases and 5 bases, with 14 bases remaining between them. The CDR3 is 15 amino acids. Germline V gives CDR1 KGHSH, CDR2 LQKENI. The CDR3 protein is CASSPSGTPDQPQHF. DNA of the CDR3: TGTGCCAGCTCACCTAGTGGGACTCCCGATCAGCCCCAGCATTTT.

The J gene is TRBJ2-3, the V gene TRBV27; 11 bases are shared with TRBD1. Germline assignment: CDR1 MNHEY and CDR2 SMNVEV (reference sequence). The CDR3 is 14 amino acids. V shed 5 bases, J shed 9 bases, and the junction held 7 bases outside the gene matches. The DNA of the CDR3 is TGTGCCAGCAGTCCTGGGACAGGGGGGGCCACGCAGTATTTT. Its translation: CASSPGTGGATQYF.

This clone was detected ten times or more. V gene TRBV15 combines with J gene TRBJ2-6; no clear D. This CDR3 has 16 amino acids. CDR1 is LNHNV, CDR2 YYDKDF, per germline (reference sequence). Trimming removed 3 bases at V and 0 bases at J, with 9 bases between. DNA of the CDR3: TGTGCCACCAGCAGCGCCCGAGACTCTGGGGCCAACGTCCTGACTTTC. Translated, it gives CATSSARDSGANVLTF.

The rearrangement links TRBV25-1 to TRBJ1-6, with D perhaps TRBD1 (6 bases). The CDR3 is made up of 14 amino acids. Germline assignment: CDR1 MGHDK and CDR2 SYGVNS. V was trimmed by 2 bases and J by 10 bases, leaving 12 bases between them. CDR3 nucleotides: TGTGCCAGCAGTGAAACAGGGTCTAGGTCACCCCTCCACTTT. As protein: CASSETGSRSPLHF.

CDR3 in amino acids: CASSPSGTGELFF. The CDR3 DNA is TGTGCCAGCAGCCCCAGCGGCACCGGGGAGCTGTTTTTT. This rearrangement joins TRBV7-3 to TRBJ2-2; TRBD2 is a possible D gene (5 bases). The CDR3 totals 13 residues. Trimming took off 5 bases at V and 4 bases at J, with 8 bases between the two ends. Germline CDR1 reads SGHTA; CDR2 reads FQGTGA. Using reference TRBV7-3 and TRBJ2-2 for the parts outside the CDR3, the full variable domain is GAGVSQTPSNKVTEKGKYVELRCDPISGHTALYWYRQSLGQGPEFLIYFQGTGAADDSGLPNDRFFAVRPEGSVSTLKIQRTERGDSAVYLCASSPSGTGELFFGEGSRLTVL.

This clone was detected once. This chain joins TRBV19 and TRBJ1-1; 7 nucleotides match TRBD1. The CDR3 is 13 residues long. Germline V gene sequence: CDR1 LNHDA, CDR2 SQIVND (reference sequence). Germline trimming cut 9 bases from V and 4 bases from J; bases unmatched to any gene: 8. The CDR3 bases are TGTGCCAGCAGGACAGGTCTGGGCACTGAAGCTTTCTTT. It codes for CASRTGLGTEAFF.

J is TRBJ1-2 and V is TRBV4-1; D might be TRBD1 (5 bases). The CDR3 has 13 residues. Germline-derived CDR1 and CDR2 are MGHRA and YSYEKL. V shed 1 base and J shed 8 bases, with 11 bases lying between them. The DNA for the CDR3 is TGCGCCAGCAGCCAAGTCCAGGGTCGGGGCTACACCTTC. Its translation is CASSQVQGRGYTF.

Of note for this clone: At one end the junction does not follow the germline gene, possibly because of a read error. This rearrangement joins TRBV5-1 to TRBJ2-7, with D perhaps matching TRBD1 (5 bases). Germline CDR1 SGHRS, CDR2 YFSETQ. There are 13 residues in the CDR3. Here the CDR3 reads CASSLAFQGFLDF. The CDR3 bases are TGCGCCAGCAGCTTGGCCTTTCAGGGCTTCCTGGACTTC. The variable domain in full, with the rest retrieved from reference TRBV5-1 and TRBJ2-7, is KAGVTQTPRYLIKTRGQQVTLSCSPISGHRSVSWYQQTPGQGLQFLFEYFSETQRNKGNFPGRFSGRQFSNSRSEMNVSTLELGDSALYLCASSLAFQGFLDFGPGTRLTVT.